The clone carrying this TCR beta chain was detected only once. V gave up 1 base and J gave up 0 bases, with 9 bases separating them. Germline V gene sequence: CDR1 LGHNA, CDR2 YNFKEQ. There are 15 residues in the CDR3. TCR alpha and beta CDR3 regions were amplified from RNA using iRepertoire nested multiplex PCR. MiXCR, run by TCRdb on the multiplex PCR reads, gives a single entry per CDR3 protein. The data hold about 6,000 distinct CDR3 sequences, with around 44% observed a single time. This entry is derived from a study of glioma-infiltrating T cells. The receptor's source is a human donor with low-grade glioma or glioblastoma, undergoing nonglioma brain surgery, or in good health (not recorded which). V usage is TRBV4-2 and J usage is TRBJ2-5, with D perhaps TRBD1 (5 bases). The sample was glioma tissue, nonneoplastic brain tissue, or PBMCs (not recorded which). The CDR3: CASSQVGAYQETQYF. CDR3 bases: TGTGCCAGCAGCCAAGTAGGGGCGTACCAAGAGACCCAGTACTTC.